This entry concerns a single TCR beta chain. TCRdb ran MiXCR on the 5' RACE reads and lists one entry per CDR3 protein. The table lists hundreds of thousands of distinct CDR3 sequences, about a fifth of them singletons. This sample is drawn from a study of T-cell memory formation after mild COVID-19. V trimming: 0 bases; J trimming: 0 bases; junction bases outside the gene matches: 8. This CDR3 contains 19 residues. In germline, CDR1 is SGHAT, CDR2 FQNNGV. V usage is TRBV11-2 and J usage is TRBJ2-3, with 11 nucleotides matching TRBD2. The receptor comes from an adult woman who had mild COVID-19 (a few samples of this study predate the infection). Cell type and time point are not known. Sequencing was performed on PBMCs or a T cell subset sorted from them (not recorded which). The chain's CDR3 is CASSLDYFRTSGSTDTQYF. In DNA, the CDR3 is TGTGCCAGCAGCTTAGATTATTTCCGGACTAGCGGGAGCACAGATACGCAGTATTTT.